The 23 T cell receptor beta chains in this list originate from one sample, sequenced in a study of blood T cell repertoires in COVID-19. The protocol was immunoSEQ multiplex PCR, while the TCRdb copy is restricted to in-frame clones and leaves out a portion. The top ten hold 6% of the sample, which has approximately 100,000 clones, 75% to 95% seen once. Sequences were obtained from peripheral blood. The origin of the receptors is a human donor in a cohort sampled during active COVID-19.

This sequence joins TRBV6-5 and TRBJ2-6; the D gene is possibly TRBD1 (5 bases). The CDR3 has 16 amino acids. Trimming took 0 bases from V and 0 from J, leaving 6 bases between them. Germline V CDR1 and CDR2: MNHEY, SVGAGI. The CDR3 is CASSYSDNSGANVLTF. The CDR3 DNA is TGTGCCAGCAGTTACTCGGACAACTCTGGGGCCAACGTCCTGACTTTC.

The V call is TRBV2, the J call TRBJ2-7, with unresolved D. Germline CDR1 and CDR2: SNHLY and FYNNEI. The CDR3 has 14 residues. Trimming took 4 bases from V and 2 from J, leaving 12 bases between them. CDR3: CASSGHQRPYEQYF. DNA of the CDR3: TGTGCCAGCAGTGGCCACCAGCGCCCCTACGAGCAGTACTTC.

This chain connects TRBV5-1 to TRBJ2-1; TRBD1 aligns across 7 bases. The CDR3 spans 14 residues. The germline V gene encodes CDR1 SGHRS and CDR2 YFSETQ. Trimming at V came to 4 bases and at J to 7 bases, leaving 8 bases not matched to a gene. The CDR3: CASSKMGQLNEQFF. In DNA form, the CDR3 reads TGCGCCAGCAGCAAAATGGGACAGCTAAATGAGCAGTTCTTC.

CDR3 sequence: CASSWRAHFNEQFF. The DNA of the CDR3 is TGTGCCAGTAGTTGGCGGGCCCACTTCAATGAGCAGTTCTTC. The chain links TRBV19 to TRBJ2-1, with a possible D match to TRBD2 (5 bases). This CDR3 has 14 amino acids. The V gene's germline CDR1 is LNHDA and CDR2 SQIVND (reference sequence). The V gene lost 5 bases and the J gene lost 6 bases, with 14 bases spanning the gap.

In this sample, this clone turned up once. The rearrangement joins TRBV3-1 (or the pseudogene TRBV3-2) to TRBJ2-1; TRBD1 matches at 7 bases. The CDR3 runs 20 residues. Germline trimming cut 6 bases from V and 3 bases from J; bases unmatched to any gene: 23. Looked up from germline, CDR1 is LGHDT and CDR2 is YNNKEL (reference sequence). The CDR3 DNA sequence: TGTGCCAGCAGACAACCGGGACAGAACTTCCAAGAGCCGAACTACAATGAGCAGTTCTTC. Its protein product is CASRQPGQNFQEPNYNEQFF.

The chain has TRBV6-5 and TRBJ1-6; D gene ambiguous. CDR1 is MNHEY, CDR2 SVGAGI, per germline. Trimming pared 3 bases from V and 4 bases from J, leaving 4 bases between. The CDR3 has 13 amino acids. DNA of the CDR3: TGTGCCAGCAGTTATCAGTATAATTCACCCCTCCACTTT. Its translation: CASSYQYNSPLHF.

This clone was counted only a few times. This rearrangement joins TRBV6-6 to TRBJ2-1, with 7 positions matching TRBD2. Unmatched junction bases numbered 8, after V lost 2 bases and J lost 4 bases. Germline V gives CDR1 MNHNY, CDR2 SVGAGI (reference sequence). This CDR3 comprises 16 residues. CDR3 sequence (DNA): TGTGCCAGCAGTTACACAGGACTAGGAGGGTACAATGAGCAGTTCTTC. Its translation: CASSYTGLGGYNEQFF.

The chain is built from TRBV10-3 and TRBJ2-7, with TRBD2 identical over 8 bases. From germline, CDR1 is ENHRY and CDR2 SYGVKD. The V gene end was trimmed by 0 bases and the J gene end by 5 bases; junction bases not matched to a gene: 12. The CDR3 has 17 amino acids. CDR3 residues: CAISESPGLVASHEQYF. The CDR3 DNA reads TGTGCCATCAGTGAGTCTCCGGGACTAGTCGCGTCCCACGAGCAGTACTTC.

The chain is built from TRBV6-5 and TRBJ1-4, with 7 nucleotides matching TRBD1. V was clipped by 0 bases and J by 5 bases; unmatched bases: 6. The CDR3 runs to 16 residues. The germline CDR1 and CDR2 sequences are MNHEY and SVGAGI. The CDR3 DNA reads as TGTGCCAGCAGTTACTCCCCGGGACAGATGAATGAAAAACTGTTTTTT. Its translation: CASSYSPGQMNEKLFF.

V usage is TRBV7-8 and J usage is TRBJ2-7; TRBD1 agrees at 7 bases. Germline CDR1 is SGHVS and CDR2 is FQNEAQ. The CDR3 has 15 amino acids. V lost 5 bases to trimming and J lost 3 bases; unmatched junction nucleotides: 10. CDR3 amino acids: CASSESGQTFYEQYF. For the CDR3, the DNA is TGTGCCAGCAGCGAATCGGGACAGACCTTCTACGAGCAGTACTTC.

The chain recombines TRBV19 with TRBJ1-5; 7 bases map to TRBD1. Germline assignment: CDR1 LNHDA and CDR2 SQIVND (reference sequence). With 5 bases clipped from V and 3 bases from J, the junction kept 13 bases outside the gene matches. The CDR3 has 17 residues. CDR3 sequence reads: CASSLPTGRRYNQPQHF. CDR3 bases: TGTGCCAGTAGTCTACCGACAGGGCGACGGTACAATCAGCCCCAGCATTTT.

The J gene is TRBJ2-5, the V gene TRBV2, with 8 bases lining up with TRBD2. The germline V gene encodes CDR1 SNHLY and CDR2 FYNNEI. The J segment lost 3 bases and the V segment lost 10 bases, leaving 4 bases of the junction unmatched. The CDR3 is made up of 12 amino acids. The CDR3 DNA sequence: TGTGCCACGAGCGGGGGAAAAGAGACCCAGTACTTC. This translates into CATSGGKETQYF.

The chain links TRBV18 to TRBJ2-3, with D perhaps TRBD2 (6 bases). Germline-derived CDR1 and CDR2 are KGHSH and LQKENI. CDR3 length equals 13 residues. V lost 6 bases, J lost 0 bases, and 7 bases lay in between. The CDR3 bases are TGTGCCAGCTCGCGGGACAGCACAGATACGCAGTATTTT. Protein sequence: CASSRDSTDTQYF.

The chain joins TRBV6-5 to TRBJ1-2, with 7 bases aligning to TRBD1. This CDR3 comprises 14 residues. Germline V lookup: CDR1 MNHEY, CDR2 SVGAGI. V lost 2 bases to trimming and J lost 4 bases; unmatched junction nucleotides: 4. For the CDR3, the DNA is TGTGCCAGCAGTTACGGACAGGAAACCTATGGCTACACCTTC. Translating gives CASSYGQETYGYTF.

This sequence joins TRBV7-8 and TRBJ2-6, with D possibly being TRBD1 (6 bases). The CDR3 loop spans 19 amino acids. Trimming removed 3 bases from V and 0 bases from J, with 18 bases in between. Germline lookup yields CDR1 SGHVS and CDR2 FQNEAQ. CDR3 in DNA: TGTGCCAGCAGCTTCTTCAACCGGGACATTAACTCTGGGGCCAACGTCCTGACTTTC. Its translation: CASSFFNRDINSGANVLTF.

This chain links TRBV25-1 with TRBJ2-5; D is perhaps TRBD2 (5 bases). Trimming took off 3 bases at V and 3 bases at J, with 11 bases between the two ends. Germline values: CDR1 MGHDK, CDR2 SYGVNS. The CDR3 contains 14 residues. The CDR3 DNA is TGTGCCAGCAGTGATGGGAGCTCCGAAGAGACCCAGTACTTC. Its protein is CASSDGSSEETQYF.

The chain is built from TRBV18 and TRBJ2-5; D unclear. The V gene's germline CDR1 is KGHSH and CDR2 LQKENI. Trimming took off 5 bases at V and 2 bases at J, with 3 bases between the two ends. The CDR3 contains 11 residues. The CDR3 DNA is TGTGCCAGCTCATATCAAGAGACCCAGTACTTC. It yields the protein CASSYQETQYF. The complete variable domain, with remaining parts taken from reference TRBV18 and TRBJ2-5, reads NAGVMQNPRHLVRRRGQEARLRCSPMKGHSHVYWYRQLPEEGLKFMVYLQKENIIDESGMPKERFSAEFPKEGPSILRIQQVVRGDSAAYFCASSYQETQYFGPGTRLLVL.

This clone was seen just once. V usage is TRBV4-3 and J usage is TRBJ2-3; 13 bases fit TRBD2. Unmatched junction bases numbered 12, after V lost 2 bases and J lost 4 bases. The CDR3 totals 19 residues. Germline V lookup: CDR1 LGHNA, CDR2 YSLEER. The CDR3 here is CASSQREGLAGRKADTQYF. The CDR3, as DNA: TGCGCCAGCAGCCAACGGGAGGGACTAGCGGGGCGGAAGGCAGATACGCAGTATTTT.

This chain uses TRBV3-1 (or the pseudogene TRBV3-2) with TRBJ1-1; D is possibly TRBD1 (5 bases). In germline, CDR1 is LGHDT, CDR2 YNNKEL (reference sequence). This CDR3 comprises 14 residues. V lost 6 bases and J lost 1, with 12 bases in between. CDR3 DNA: TGTGCCAGCAGTCCGGGACTTTGGAACACTGAAGCTTTCTTT. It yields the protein CASSPGLWNTEAFF.

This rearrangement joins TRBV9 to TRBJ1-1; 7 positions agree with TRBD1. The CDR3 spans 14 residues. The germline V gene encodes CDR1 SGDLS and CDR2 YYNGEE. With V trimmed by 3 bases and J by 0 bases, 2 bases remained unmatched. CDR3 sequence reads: CASSEGAMNTEAFF. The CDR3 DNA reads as TGTGCCAGCAGCGAGGGGGCCATGAACACTGAAGCTTTCTTT.

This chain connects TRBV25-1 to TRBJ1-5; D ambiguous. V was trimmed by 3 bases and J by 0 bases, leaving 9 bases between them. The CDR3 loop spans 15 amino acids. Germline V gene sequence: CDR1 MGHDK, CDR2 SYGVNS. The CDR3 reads CASSDEPYSNQPQHF. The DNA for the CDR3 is TGTGCCAGCAGTGATGAACCCTATAGCAATCAGCCCCAGCATTTT.

CDR3 sequence: CATPTGEFIQETQYF. The CDR3 coding sequence is TGTGCCACCCCGACTGGGGAGTTCATACAAGAGACCCAGTACTTC. The chain carries TRBV24-1 and TRBJ2-5; D is perhaps TRBD2 (5 bases). The CDR3 is made up of 15 amino acids. In germline, CDR1 is KGHDR, CDR2 SFDVKD. V was trimmed by 9 bases and J by 2 bases, leaving 18 bases between them.

The CDR3 sequence: CASSLGEWVNTGELFF. The CDR3 coding sequence is TGTGCCAGCAGCCTCGGGGAGTGGGTAAACACCGGGGAGCTGTTTTTT. V usage is TRBV3-1 (or the pseudogene TRBV3-2) and J usage is TRBJ2-2; tentatively, D is TRBD2 (5 bases). The ends were cut back, 4 bases at V and 2 bases at J, with 14 bases in the middle. There are 16 residues in the CDR3. Germline V gene lookup returns CDR1 LGHDT and CDR2 YNNKEL (reference sequence).